This paragraph reports one T cell receptor beta chain. The method was immunoSEQ multiplex PCR; TCRdb's version includes in-frame clones alone and lacks a portion of them. The sample lists 100,000 to 150,000 clones, less than 95% occurring once. The CDR3 totals 19 residues. V was cut by 0 bases and J by 0 bases, with 18 bases left in between. CDR1 and CDR2 (germline): MGHRA, YSYEKL. These data originate in a study of T cell responses to AZD1222 COVID-19 vaccine. Here the sequenced sample was peripheral blood, taken on day 0 of MenACWY control vaccination. V gene TRBV4-1 combines with J gene TRBJ1-5; D is perhaps TRBD1 (5 bases). The source of this sequence is an adult in good health. The CDR3 bases are TGCGCCAGCAGCCAAGATTTCGGCGGGACCTCCTATAGCAATCAGCCCCAGCATTTT. Translation: CASSQDFGGTSYSNQPQHF.